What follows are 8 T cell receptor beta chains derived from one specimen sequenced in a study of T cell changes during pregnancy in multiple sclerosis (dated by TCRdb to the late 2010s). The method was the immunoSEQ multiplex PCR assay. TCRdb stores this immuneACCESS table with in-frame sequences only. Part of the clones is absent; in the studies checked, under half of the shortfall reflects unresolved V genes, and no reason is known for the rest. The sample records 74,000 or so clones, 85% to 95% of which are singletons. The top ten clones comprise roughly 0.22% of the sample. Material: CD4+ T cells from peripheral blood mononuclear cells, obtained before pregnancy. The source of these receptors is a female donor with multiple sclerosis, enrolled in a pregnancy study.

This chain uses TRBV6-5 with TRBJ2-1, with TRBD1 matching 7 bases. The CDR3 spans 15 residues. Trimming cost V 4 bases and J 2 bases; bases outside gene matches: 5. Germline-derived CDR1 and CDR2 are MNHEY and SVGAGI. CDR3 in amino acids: CASSSWTGTYNEQFF. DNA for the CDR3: TGTGCCAGCAGTTCCTGGACAGGCACCTACAATGAGCAGTTCTTC.

Here the CDR3 DNA reads TGTGCCAGCAGTTTTCGACTAGCGGGAATCTATGAGCAGTTCTTC. Translating it yields CASSFRLAGIYEQFF. The chain is built from TRBV5-5 and TRBJ2-1; 11 bases align to TRBD2. V dropped 5 bases and J dropped 8; count of bases not matched to a gene: 9. The CDR3 spans 15 residues. The germline gives CDR1 SGHKS, CDR2 YYEKEE (reference sequence).

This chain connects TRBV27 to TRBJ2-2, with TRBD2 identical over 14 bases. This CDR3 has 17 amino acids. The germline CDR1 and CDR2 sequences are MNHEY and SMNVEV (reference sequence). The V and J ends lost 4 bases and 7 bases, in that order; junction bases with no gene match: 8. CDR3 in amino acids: CASSSSGTSGSIGELFF. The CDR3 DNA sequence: TGTGCCAGCAGTTCGTCCGGGACTAGCGGGAGTATCGGGGAGCTGTTTTTT.

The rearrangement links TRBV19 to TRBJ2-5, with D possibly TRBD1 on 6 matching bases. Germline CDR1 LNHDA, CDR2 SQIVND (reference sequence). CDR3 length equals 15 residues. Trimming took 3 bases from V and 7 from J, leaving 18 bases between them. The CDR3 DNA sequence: TGTGCCAGTAGTATCACGTCAGGGGCCCGGGGGACCCAGTACTTC. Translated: CASSITSGARGTQYF. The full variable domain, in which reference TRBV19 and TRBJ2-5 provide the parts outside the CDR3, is DGGITQSPKYLFRKEGQNVTLSCEQNLNHDAMYWYRQDPGQGLRLIYYSQIVNDFQKGDIAEGYSVSREKKESFPLTVTSAQKNPTAFYLCASSITSGARGTQYFGPGTRLLVL.

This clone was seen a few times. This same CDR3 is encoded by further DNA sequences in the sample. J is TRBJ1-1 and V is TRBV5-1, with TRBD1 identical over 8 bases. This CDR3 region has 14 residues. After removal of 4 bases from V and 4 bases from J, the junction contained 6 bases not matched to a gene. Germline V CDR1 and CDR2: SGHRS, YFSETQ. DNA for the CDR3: TGCGCCAGCAGCAAAGGACAGGGTAGCACTGAAGCTTTCTTT. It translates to CASSKGQGSTEAFF.

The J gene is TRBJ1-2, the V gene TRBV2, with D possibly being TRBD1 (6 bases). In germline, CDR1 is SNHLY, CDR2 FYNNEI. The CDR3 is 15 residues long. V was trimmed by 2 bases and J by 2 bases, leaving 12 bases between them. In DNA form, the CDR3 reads TGTGCCAGCAGTGAACCAAAGGGGGGGAACTATGGCTACACCTTC. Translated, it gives CASSEPKGGNYGYTF.

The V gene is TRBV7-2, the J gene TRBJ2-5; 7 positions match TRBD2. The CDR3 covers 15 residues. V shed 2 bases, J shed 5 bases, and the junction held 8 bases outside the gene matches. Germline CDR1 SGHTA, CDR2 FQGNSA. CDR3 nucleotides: TGTGCCAGCAGCTTAACAAGCGGGGAGTGGGAGACCCAGTACTTC. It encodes CASSLTSGEWETQYF.

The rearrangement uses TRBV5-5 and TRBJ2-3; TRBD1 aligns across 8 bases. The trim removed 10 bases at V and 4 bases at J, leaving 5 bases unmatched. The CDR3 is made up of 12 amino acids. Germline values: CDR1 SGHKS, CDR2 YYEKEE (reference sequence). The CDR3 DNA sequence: TGTGCCTCCAGCAGGGGGCCAGATACGCAGTATTTT. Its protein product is CASSRGPDTQYF. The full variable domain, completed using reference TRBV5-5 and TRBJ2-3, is DAGVTQSPTHLIKTRGQQVTLRCSPISGHKSVSWYQQVLGQGPQFIFQYYEKEERGRGNFPDRFSARQFPNYSSELNVNALLLGDSALYLCASSRGPDTQYFGPGTRLTVL.